The 24 T cell receptor beta chains in this list originate from one sample, sequenced in a study of cytomegalovirus exposure and HLA in healthy donors. PCR was performed using 60 Vbeta and 13 Jbeta primers. Sequencing used immunoSEQ multiplex PCR; TCRdb keeps in-frame clones, though not all of them. The sample has under 120,000 clones; around 80% are singletons. Material for sequencing was PBMCs. The receptors stem from a woman aged 40 to 50 in good health and CMV-seronegative.

The chain couples TRBV13 to TRBJ1-4; 10 bases are shared with TRBD1. This CDR3 contains 15 residues. Germline lookup yields CDR1 PRHDT and CDR2 FYEKMQ (reference sequence). V was pared by 5 bases and J by 8 bases, with 8 bases of the junction left unmatched. In DNA form, the CDR3 reads TGTGCCAGCAGCCCCCCGGGACAGGGGAACGAAAAACTGTTTTTT. This translates into CASSPPGQGNEKLFF.

This chain uses TRBV5-4 with TRBJ2-1, with D possibly being TRBD1 (6 bases). The CDR3 contains 18 residues. The germline V and J ends were trimmed by 0 bases and 0 bases, with 16 bases remaining between them. Germline V gene data show CDR1 as SGHNT and CDR2 as YYREEE (reference sequence). The CDR3 is CASSLGTTGLSSYNEQFF. CDR3 coding DNA: TGTGCCAGCAGCTTGGGGACCACAGGGCTAAGCTCCTACAATGAGCAGTTCTTC.

This clone was seen a handful of times. V is TRBV6-5 and J is TRBJ1-1, with D possibly being TRBD1 (5 bases). Trimming pared 7 bases from V and 4 bases from J, leaving 13 bases between. CDR1 MNHEY and CDR2 SVGAGI come from the germline V gene. The CDR3 runs 13 residues. The DNA for the CDR3 is TGTGCCAGCAAAACGAGCGGGGGCACTGAAGCTTTCTTT. It is translated as CASKTSGGTEAFF.

V usage is TRBV5-6 and J usage is TRBJ1-2; TRBD1 agrees at 7 bases. The CDR3 is made up of 15 amino acids. J lost 3 bases, V lost 4 bases, and 9 bases had no gene match. Germline CDR1 reads SGHDT; CDR2 reads YYEEEE. The CDR3 is CASSPKWTGDYGYTF. In DNA, the CDR3 is TGTGCCAGCAGCCCGAAATGGACAGGCGACTATGGCTACACCTTC.

This clone was detected only once. The V call is TRBV28, the J call TRBJ1-2, with D perhaps matching TRBD1 (5 bases). With 7 bases removed from V and 3 bases from J, the gap between germline ends came to 12 bases. Per the germline V gene, CDR1 is MDHEN and CDR2 is SYDVKM. CDR3 size: 13 residues. CDR3 amino acids: CASTIGGDYGYTF. The DNA for the CDR3 is TGTGCCAGCACCATAGGAGGGGACTATGGCTACACCTTC.

This rearrangement joins TRBV6-5 to TRBJ1-2; 9 positions match TRBD1. CDR1 is MNHEY, CDR2 SVGAGI, per germline. This CDR3 contains 14 residues. Trimming took 5 bases from V and 7 from J; bases not matched to a gene: 8. CDR3 amino acids: CASSRQGVYGGYTF. The DNA of the CDR3 is TGTGCCAGCAGTAGACAGGGGGTTTATGGTGGCTACACCTTC.

This sequence joins TRBV6-4 and TRBJ1-2; D is perhaps TRBD1 (5 bases). This CDR3 region has 15 residues. The V end was cut by 6 bases, the J end by 2 bases, with 16 bases between. Germline assignment: CDR1 MRHNA and CDR2 SNTAGT. The CDR3 DNA reads TGTGCCAGCAGCCAGACTGACGGGGGGAACTATGGCTACACCTTC. Its protein product is CASSQTDGGNYGYTF.

The genes are TRBV5-6 and TRBJ1-5; D remains ambiguous. V was shortened by 1 base and J by 3 bases, with 14 bases between the two germline ends. Per germline, CDR1 SGHDT and CDR2 YYEEEE. The CDR3 has 16 amino acids. CDR3 nucleotides: TGTGCCAGCAGCTTGACTGGAGCGGGGAACAATCAGCCCCAGCATTTT. Translating gives CASSLTGAGNNQPQHF.

The rearrangement joins TRBV19 to TRBJ1-1; a possible D gene is TRBD1 (5 bases). This CDR3 is 13 amino acids long. CDR1 is LNHDA, CDR2 SQIVND, per germline (reference sequence). V lost 7 bases to trimming and J lost 1 base, with 10 bases between them. This CDR3 is CASTVTENTEAFF. The CDR3 nucleotides are TGTGCCAGTACGGTGACAGAGAACACTGAAGCTTTCTTT. Full variable domain (remainder filled in from reference TRBV19 and TRBJ1-1): DGGITQSPKYLFRKEGQNVTLSCEQNLNHDAMYWYRQDPGQGLRLIYYSQIVNDFQKGDIAEGYSVSREKKESFPLTVTSAQKNPTAFYLCASTVTENTEAFFGQGTRLTVV.

The rearrangement links TRBV7-2 to TRBJ2-7, with 8 bases lining up with TRBD2. This CDR3 comprises 15 residues. Unmatched junction bases numbered 7, after V lost 2 bases and J lost 4 bases. The germline gives CDR1 SGHTA, CDR2 FQGNSA. The CDR3 DNA sequence: TGTGCCAGCAGCTTATTTAGGGGCGGGGGGTACGAGCAGTACTTC. It translates to CASSLFRGGGYEQYF. Combining the CDR3 with reference TRBV7-2 and TRBJ2-7 gives the whole variable domain GAGVSQSPSNKVTEKGKDVELRCDPISGHTALYWYRQSLGQGLEFLIYFQGNSAPDKSGLPSDRFSAERTGGSVSTLTIQRTQQEDSAVYLCASSLFRGGGYEQYFGPGTRLTVT.

V and J are TRBV7-2 and TRBJ2-7; no clear D gene. Germline V CDR1 and CDR2: SGHTA, FQGNSA. V was pared by 5 bases and J by 3 bases, with 8 bases between. The CDR3 is 12 residues long. DNA of the CDR3: TGTGCCAGCAGCCCCCGGAGCTACGAGCAGTACTTC. Its protein product is CASSPRSYEQYF.

This rearrangement joins TRBV7-2 to TRBJ1-1; 8 bases align to TRBD1. The V segment lost 4 bases and the J segment 5 bases; nucleotides outside the gene matches: 6. The CDR3 length is 14 residues. Germline V gene lookup returns CDR1 SGHTA and CDR2 FQGNSA. CDR3 in amino acids: CASSSHDRGTEAFF. Here the CDR3 DNA reads TGTGCCAGCAGCTCTCACGACAGGGGAACTGAAGCTTTCTTT.

The chain couples TRBV7-9 to TRBJ2-3; D gene unclear. V gave up 1 base and J gave up 5 bases, with 13 bases separating them. The CDR3 is 15 residues long. CDR1 and CDR2 (germline): SEHNR, FQNEAQ (reference sequence). CDR3 residues: CASSLGQAFGDTQYF. CDR3 coding DNA: TGTGCCAGCAGCTTAGGGCAGGCTTTTGGAGATACGCAGTATTTT.

The chain uses TRBV19 and TRBJ2-1; 11 bases map to TRBD1. J lost 2 bases, V lost 9 bases, and 6 bases had no gene match. CDR3 length: 15 residues. Germline values: CDR1 LNHDA, CDR2 SQIVND (reference sequence). As DNA, the CDR3 is TGTGCCAGCCAGTCGGGACAGGGGGCCTACAATGAGCAGTTCTTC. This encodes CASQSGQGAYNEQFF.

As regards this clone: At the DNA level, this CDR3 is encoded by other sequences in the same sample as well. The gene calls are TRBV6-1 and TRBJ1-5; weak D call: TRBD1 (6 bases). This CDR3 is built from 14 residues. V lost 7 bases to trimming and J lost 6 bases, with 16 bases between them. The germline CDR1 and CDR2 sequences are MNHNS and SASEGT. CDR3 DNA sequence: TGTGCCAGCACCCCGGACAGAGGCAGTCAGCCCCAGCATTTT. Encoded protein: CASTPDRGSQPQHF.

The V and J genes are TRBV9 and TRBJ1-2; the match to TRBD1 covers 8 bases. Germline values: CDR1 SGDLS, CDR2 YYNGEE. V lost 3 bases, J lost 6 bases, and 7 bases stayed unmatched. The length of the CDR3 is 14 residues. The CDR3 reads CASSDRTGNHGYTF. The DNA of the CDR3 is TGTGCCAGCAGCGACCGGACAGGGAACCATGGCTACACCTTC.

The rearrangement joins TRBV7-2 to TRBJ2-1, with D possibly being TRBD2 (6 bases). The CDR3 extends over 15 amino acids. Deletions cut 0 bases from V and 9 bases from J, with 15 bases between. Germline values: CDR1 SGHTA, CDR2 FQGNSA. The CDR3, as DNA: TGTGCCAGCAGCTTAGCGAGGGCGGCCGGGGGTGAGCAGTTCTTC. Translation: CASSLARAAGGEQFF.

The rearrangement links TRBV4-3 to TRBJ2-1; 10 bases map to TRBD2. The CDR3 runs to 15 residues. Germline CDR1 and CDR2: LGHNA and YSLEER. J was trimmed by 5 bases and V by 1 base; bases with no gene match: 2. The CDR3 DNA reads TGCGCCAGCAGCCAAGCAAGCGGGAGGGACAATGAGCAGTTCTTC. Protein product: CASSQASGRDNEQFF.

The gene calls are TRBV27 and TRBJ2-7; TRBD2 matches 7 bases. The CDR3 contains 14 residues. Unmatched junction bases numbered 6, after V lost 5 bases and J lost 2 bases. From germline, CDR1 is MNHEY and CDR2 SMNVEV (reference sequence). This chain's CDR3 is CASSTRDYPYEQYF. As DNA, the CDR3 is TGTGCCAGCAGTACCCGGGACTATCCCTACGAGCAGTACTTC.

Worth noting for this clone: Germline and junction disagree at one end, which may indicate a read error. The chain has TRBV7-9 and TRBJ2-1, with TRBD2 as a possible D gene (6 bases). This CDR3 is 12 amino acids long. The germline V gene encodes CDR1 SEHNR and CDR2 FQNEAQ (reference sequence). CDR3 DNA: TGTTCCAGCAGCTTCAGCGGGTCGGGGCAGTTCTTC. The encoded protein is CSSSFSGSGQFF.

The gene calls are TRBV28 and TRBJ2-7; the match to TRBD2 covers 11 bases. This CDR3 is 12 amino acids long. V shed 8 bases, J shed 6 bases, and the junction held 3 bases outside the gene matches. In germline, CDR1 is MDHEN, CDR2 SYDVKM. The CDR3 coding sequence is TGTGCCAGCGGTACTAGCGGGGGCGAGCAGTACTTC. Encoded protein: CASGTSGGEQYF.

A few counts support this clone. V and J are TRBV19 and TRBJ2-7, with D tentatively TRBD2 (6 bases). CDR1 is LNHDA and CDR2 is SQIVND in the germline V gene (reference sequence). This CDR3 has 15 amino acids. The ends were cut back, 5 bases at V and 3 bases at J, with 17 bases in the middle. The CDR3 loop reads CASSGGGGRLYEQYF. The DNA of the CDR3 is TGTGCCAGTAGTGGAGGAGGAGGGCGTCTCTACGAGCAGTACTTC.

This clone has more than one count but fewer than ten. V gene TRBV29-1 combines with J gene TRBJ1-2; D unresolved. The CDR3 has 12 amino acids. The germline V gene has CDR1 SQVTM and CDR2 ANQGSEA. V was shortened by 6 bases and J by 3 bases, with 11 bases between the two germline ends. CDR3 sequence (DNA): TGCAGCGTCGGAGAGGGAGACTATGGCTACACCTTC. This translates into CSVGEGDYGYTF.

V gene TRBV7-6 combines with J gene TRBJ2-3; the D gene is possibly TRBD1 (6 bases). The germline V gene encodes CDR1 SGHVS and CDR2 FNYEAQ. This CDR3 is built from 14 residues. Between the trimmed V and J ends, which lost 4 bases and 5 bases, there was a span of 13 bases. CDR3 nucleotide sequence: TGTGCCAGCAGCTCTAATCAGGGGTTAGATACGCAGTATTTT. This gives the protein CASSSNQGLDTQYF.